These T cell receptor beta chains were read from a single sample in a study of shared clonotypes between healthy human individuals. Here immunoSEQ multiplex PCR was the method, and the copy in TCRdb shows in-frame clones only, minus some. Of around 2.3 million clones in the sample, about 94% were seen once. What was sequenced was naive CD4+ T cells sorted from blood. These receptor sequences come from a man younger than 30 in good health. CDR3s include the opening cysteine and the closing phenylalanine or tryptophan. Fields, in order: clone size, V gene, D gene, J gene, CDR3 DNA, CDR3 protein. The D gene is left open where the match is weak. A row's size may be missing; if present it is once, few, many or a size class.

.	TRBV10-3	TRBD1	TRBJ2-7	TGTGCCATCAGTGAGAACAGGGGGCAAGACGAGCAGTACTTC	CAISENRGQDEQYF
.	TRBV6-6	.	TRBJ1-5	TGTGCCAGCAAGGGGAATAGCAATCAGCCCCAGCATTTT	CASKGNSNQPQHF
.	TRBV19	.	TRBJ1-1	TGTGCCAGTAGTCGGACAGTTGAAGCTTTCTTT	CASSRTVEAFF
.	TRBV9	.	TRBJ2-3	TGTGCCAGCAGCGCTTCAGGGTGGAGCACAGATACGCAGTATTTT	CASSASGWSTDTQYF
.	TRBV9	TRBD2	TRBJ2-5	TGTGCCAGCAGCGTAGGGACGAGCGGGGGTCAAGAGACCCAGTACTTC	CASSVGTSGGQETQYF
.	TRBV5-1	.	TRBJ2-7	TGCGCCAGCAGCTTGGCCCCTGGCCGGAACGAGCAGTACTTC	CASSLAPGRNEQYF
.	TRBV29-1	.	TRBJ2-1	TGCAGCGTTGGGCCAGGGGTGGAGCAGTTCTTC	CSVGPGVEQFF
.	TRBV6-5	TRBD2	TRBJ2-5	TGTGCCAGCAGTTCGGGGGCTAGCGGGGGTCGAGAGACCCAGTACTTC	CASSSGASGGRETQYF
.	TRBV19	TRBD2	TRBJ2-7	TGTGCCAGTAGTCAACTAGCGGGGGGCCTCTACGAGCAGTACTTC	CASSQLAGGLYEQYF
.	TRBV30	.	TRBJ1-2	TGTGCCTGGAGTGTAACCCTCTATGGCTACACCTTC	CAWSVTLYGYTF
.	TRBV19	.	TRBJ2-7	TGTGCCAGTAGTATAGTCGGACCCACGACCTACGAGCAGTACTTC	CASSIVGPTTYEQYF
.	TRBV19	.	TRBJ2-2	TGTGCCAGTAGTTGGTCGCACACCGGGGAGCTGTTTTTT	CASSWSHTGELFF
.	TRBV6-5	TRBD2	TRBJ2-1	TGTGCCAGCAAGACAGCGGGGGGCGGCAATGAGCAGTTCTTC	CASKTAGGGNEQFF
once	TRBV5-1	.	TRBJ2-3	TGCGCCAGCAGCCCTGGGTCGGTCTTGAGCACAGATACGCAGTATTTT	CASSPGSVLSTDTQYF
.	TRBV29-1	.	TRBJ1-1	TGCAGCGTTGTAGAAACACGGAACACTGAAGCTTTCTTT	CSVVETRNTEAFF
.	TRBV30	.	TRBJ2-7	TGTGCCTGGAGCTCGGGCACCTCCTACGAGCAGTACTTC	CAWSSGTSYEQYF
.	TRBV5-6	TRBD1	TRBJ1-2	TGTGCCAGCAGCCCGGACAGGGGTAATAACTATGGCTACACCTTC	CASSPDRGNNYGYTF
.	TRBV5-1	.	TRBJ2-3	TGCGCCAGCAGCTTGGGGCAGAACCTGTGGACGCAGTATTTT	CASSLGQNLWTQYF
.	TRBV5-1	TRBD2	TRBJ2-7	TGCGCCAGCAGCTTCCGGACTAGCGGGAGCCACGAGCAGTACTTC	CASSFRTSGSHEQYF
.	TRBV18	.	TRBJ2-7	TGTGCCAGCTCACCGGTCGTCAGACAGGACGAGCAGTACTTC	CASSPVVRQDEQYF
.	TRBV20-1	.	TRBJ1-1	TGCAGTGCTGCACGGGGGTCCCAAGCTTTCTTT	CSAARGSQAFF
once	TRBV30	.	TRBJ2-7	TGTGCCTGGAGTGTAGTTCTTGGAGGACAGCTTATCTACGAGCAGTACTTC	CAWSVVLGGQLIYEQYF
once	TRBV30	TRBD1	TRBJ2-2	TGTGCCTGGAGCAGACAGGGGCCCGGGGAGCTGTTTTTT	CAWSRQGPGELFF
.	TRBV7-2	.	TRBJ2-3	TGTGCCAGCAGCCGGCGGGTATTCGCCACAGATACGCAGTATTTT	CASSRRVFATDTQYF
.	TRBV5-1	.	TRBJ1-2	TGCGCCAGCAGCTTGGTAGGGATATTAGACTATGGCTACACCTTC	CASSLVGILDYGYTF
.	TRBV5-1	.	TRBJ2-3	TGCGCCAGCAGCAGGAGCGGACAAACTGGGGAAGATACGCAGTATTTT	CASSRSGQTGEDTQYF
.	TRBV7-9	.	TRBJ2-1	TGTGCCAGCAGCTTATGGACAGTAGAGTGGTGGTACAATGAGCAGTTCTTC	CASSLWTVEWWYNEQFF
.	TRBV23-1	.	TRBJ1-1	TGCGCCAGCGTACCCCCGGACACTGAAGCTTTCTTT	CASVPPDTEAFF
.	TRBV6-1	.	TRBJ1-5	TGTGCCAGCATCGGGGGCAATCAGCCCCAGCATTTT	CASIGGNQPQHF
.	TRBV28	.	TRBJ1-5	TGTGCCAGCAGTGGGGTGGCTAGCAATCAGCCCCAGCATTTT	CASSGVASNQPQHF
.	TRBV18	.	TRBJ2-2	TGTGCCAGCAATAGGAATCCTTCCGGGGAGCTGTTTTTT	CASNRNPSGELFF
.	TRBV4-2	.	TRBJ1-6	TGTGCCAGCAGCCAAATCCAACCCTATAATTCACCCCTCCACTTT	CASSQIQPYNSPLHF
.	TRBV5-4	TRBD1	TRBJ2-7	TGTGCCAGCAGCTCGTCCGGGACAGCCTCCTACGAGCAGTACTTC	CASSSSGTASYEQYF
.	TRBV7-8	TRBD1	TRBJ1-1	TGTGCCAGCAGCCTAGACAGGGAAGGGGCTTTCTTT	CASSLDREGAFF
.	TRBV19	TRBD1	TRBJ2-7	TGTGCCAGTAGCCAGCCGGGACAGAAGATTTACGAGCAGTACTTC	CASSQPGQKIYEQYF
.	TRBV19	.	TRBJ1-6	TGTGCCAGTAGTATCATAACAGGGAGCTCCTATAATTCACCCCTCCACTTT	CASSIITGSSYNSPLHF
once	TRBV10-3	TRBD1	TRBJ1-1	TGTGCCATCAGGAGAGCGACAGGGACGAACACTGAAGCTTTCTTT	CAIRRATGTNTEAFF
.	TRBV6-5	.	TRBJ2-7	TGTGCCAGCAGTTACTCATCCCGAGACTACGAGCAGTACTTC	CASSYSSRDYEQYF
once	TRBV11-2	TRBD2	TRBJ2-3	TGTGCCAGCAGCTTAAGGCAGGGCGTAGGCGGGAGGGCGGTAACGCAGTATTTT	CASSLRQGVGGRAVTQYF
.	TRBV7-2	TRBD2	TRBJ2-1	TGTGCCAGCAGCGTTAGCGGGAGGGCCTCGAATGAGCAGTTCTTC	CASSVSGRASNEQFF
.	TRBV7-8	.	TRBJ2-2	TGTGCCCAACGAGTAAACACCGGGGAGCTGTTTTTT	CAQRVNTGELFF
.	TRBV16	.	TRBJ2-5	TGTGCCAGCAGCAGTACAGCGATCCAAGAGACCCAGTACTTC	CASSSTAIQETQYF
.	TRBV28	.	TRBJ1-4	TGTGCCAGCAGTCCTGCAGGGCTAACTAATGAAAAACTGTTTTTT	CASSPAGLTNEKLFF
.	TRBV27	.	TRBJ2-3	TGTGCCAGCAGTTTATACCTCCGCACAGATACGCAGTATTTT	CASSLYLRTDTQYF
.	TRBV10-1	.	TRBJ2-7	TGCGCCAGCAGTGAGGACAGACTAGGGGTTTACGAGCAGTACTTC	CASSEDRLGVYEQYF
.	TRBV19	TRBD1	TRBJ2-5	TGTGCCAGTAGTATAGTCCTACCCGGGACAGGGACGGAGACCCAGTACTTC	CASSIVLPGTGTETQYF
.	TRBV28	TRBD1	TRBJ1-2	TGTGCCAGCAGTCCCCCCCACAGGGGGCGAGGAGGCTACACCTTC	CASSPPHRGRGGYTF
.	TRBV5-4	TRBD2	TRBJ2-7	TGTGCCAGCTCGGGGGGGGTGAGTAAGAACTACGAGCAGTACTTC	CASSGGVSKNYEQYF
.	TRBV6-1	.	TRBJ1-5	TGTGCCAGCAGTGCCCAGGCAGTTTGGGAGGGGGAGGAGCCCCAGCATTTT	CASSAQAVWEGEEPQHF
few	TRBV11-2	TRBD2	TRBJ2-7	TGTGCCAGCAGCTTAGAAGGTGGGAGGGCCTACGAGCAGTACTTC	CASSLEGGRAYEQYF
once	TRBV6-1	.	TRBJ1-5	TGTGCCAGCAGTGAGGACGGACGCTATAGCAATCAGCCCCAGCATTTT	CASSEDGRYSNQPQHF
.	TRBV19	.	TRBJ2-3	TGTGCCTGCAGTTTAGGGGGAGATACGCAGTATTTT	CACSLGGDTQYF
.	TRBV19	.	TRBJ1-1	TGTGCCAGTAGTATACAAGTGAACACTGAAGCTTTCTTT	CASSIQVNTEAFF
.	TRBV18	.	TRBJ2-7	TGTGCCAGCTCACCACCTGGCCGGACCTACGAGCAGTACTTC	CASSPPGRTYEQYF
.	TRBV25-1	.	TRBJ2-2	TGTGCCAGCAGTGTAGGGCCAAACACCGGGGAGCTGTTTTTT	CASSVGPNTGELFF
.	TRBV27	TRBD1	TRBJ1-1	TGTGCCAGCAGTACGTTAGGGGGCTCGTACACTGAAGCTTTCTTT	CASSTLGGSYTEAFF